These 25 T cell receptor beta chains were sequenced from one sample in a study of blood T cell repertoires in COVID-19. The protocol was immunoSEQ multiplex PCR, while the TCRdb copy is restricted to in-frame clones and leaves out a portion. The table lists about 150,000 clones, roughly 80% of them singletons, with roughly 0.6% in the top ten. Sequencing was done on a sample of peripheral blood. The source of these receptors is a man in his fifties or sixties with acute or convalescent COVID-19.

V and J are TRBV3-1 (or the pseudogene TRBV3-2) and TRBJ2-1; TRBD2 matches 7 bases. Germline CDR1 LGHDT, CDR2 YNNKEL (reference sequence). The CDR3 consists of 16 residues. J lost 8 bases, V lost 4 bases, and 14 bases had no gene match. The CDR3 loop reads CASSLLRGLTGHEQFF. CDR3 sequence (DNA): TGTGCCAGCAGCCTCCTGAGGGGACTAACTGGTCATGAGCAGTTCTTC.

The chain carries TRBV5-6 and TRBJ1-5; 7 nucleotides line up with TRBD1. Per germline, CDR1 SGHDT and CDR2 YYEEEE. This CDR3 comprises 17 residues. J was trimmed by 0 bases and V by 2 bases; bases with no gene match: 8. Here the CDR3 DNA reads TGTGCCAGCAGCTTCCGGGGACAGTTATATAGCAATCAGCCCCAGCATTTT. Its protein product is CASSFRGQLYSNQPQHF.

The chain employs TRBV5-1 and TRBJ1-2; 10 bases align to TRBD1. CDR3 size: 14 residues. V was pared by 7 bases and J by 13 bases, with 16 bases of the junction left unmatched. Germline-derived CDR1 and CDR2 are SGHRS and YFSETQ. The CDR3 sequence is CASAKGDRGPLLTF. In DNA, the CDR3 is TGCGCCAGCGCAAAAGGGGACAGGGGTCCCCTCCTCACCTTC.

Regarding this clone: At the DNA level, this CDR3 is encoded by other sequences in the same sample as well. The V and J genes are TRBV7-9 and TRBJ1-6; D is unresolved. V shed 1 base and J shed 3 bases, with 7 bases lying between them. Germline V gene lookup returns CDR1 SEHNR and CDR2 FQNEAQ (reference sequence). CDR3 length equals 15 residues. The CDR3 DNA is TGTGCCAGCAGCTTAGTCGGCGGCTATAATTCACCCCTCCACTTT. Translation: CASSLVGGYNSPLHF. The whole variable domain, filled in from reference TRBV7-9 and TRBJ1-6, reads DTGVSQNPRHKITKRGQNVTFRCDPISEHNRLYWYRQTLGQGPEFLTYFQNEAQLEKSRLLSDRFSAERPKGSFSTLEIQRTEQGDSAMYLCASSLVGGYNSPLHFGNGTRLTVT.

The chain carries TRBV24-1 and TRBJ1-2; possible D gene TRBD1, 6 bases. Germline CDR1 KGHDR, CDR2 SFDVKD. This CDR3 spans 12 amino acids. V lost 3 bases, J lost 7 bases, and 8 bases lay in between. For the CDR3, the DNA is TGTGCCACCAGTGATGGGGGCGGTGGCTACACCTTC. This sequence encodes CATSDGGGGYTF.

This chain connects TRBV4-1 to TRBJ2-3; D call uncertain. The CDR3 length is 14 residues. The V gene's germline CDR1 is MGHRA and CDR2 YSYEKL. V was cut by 4 bases and J by 4 bases, with 12 bases left in between. The CDR3 reads CASSPFSSADTQYF. As DNA, the CDR3 is TGCGCCAGCAGCCCGTTTTCTAGTGCAGATACGCAGTATTTT.

The rearrangement uses TRBV5-1 and TRBJ1-1; D unresolved. Trimming took off 1 base at V and 3 bases at J, with 10 bases between the two ends. Per germline, CDR1 SGHRS and CDR2 YFSETQ. This CDR3 contains 14 residues. The CDR3: CASSLLLADTEAFF. The CDR3 region has the DNA TGCGCCAGCAGCTTGCTGTTGGCGGACACTGAAGCTTTCTTT.

The chain combines TRBV10-1 with TRBJ1-1, with TRBD1 as a possible D gene (5 bases). V was cut by 10 bases and J by 6 bases, with 9 bases left in between. Germline CDR1 WNHNN, CDR2 SYGVQD (reference sequence). The CDR3 is 10 residues long. The CDR3, as DNA: TGCGCCACGGGGGGATCTGAAGCTTTCTTT. Amino acids: CATGGSEAFF.

This chain connects TRBV2 to TRBJ2-2; D is perhaps TRBD2 (6 bases). Germline CDR1 SNHLY, CDR2 FYNNEI. V was trimmed by 4 bases and J by 7 bases, leaving 16 bases between them. This CDR3 comprises 15 residues. CDR3 DNA: TGTGCCAGCAGTGTCTTGGGGGGAGAAGTCGGGGAGCTGTTTTTT. It specifies CASSVLGGEVGELFF.

The chain couples TRBV6-5 to TRBJ2-3, with 10 bases lining up with TRBD2. Losses at the gene ends were 4 bases for V and 6 bases for J; bases not matched to a gene: 10. Looked up from germline, CDR1 is MNHEY and CDR2 is SVGAGI. The CDR3 runs 16 residues. The CDR3 DNA sequence: TGTGCCAGCAGTTTAGGGTTAGCGGGGGGTTCGGATACGCAGTATTTT. This gives the protein CASSLGLAGGSDTQYF.

This chain links TRBV9 with TRBJ2-1, with D perhaps matching TRBD2 (6 bases). Trimming removed 6 bases at V and 12 bases at J, with 19 bases between. Germline CDR1 and CDR2: SGDLS and YYNGEE. The length of the CDR3 is 13 residues. As DNA, the CDR3 is TGTGCCAGCAATCCCACTAGCAACGAAAGGCAGTTCTTC. It specifies CASNPTSNERQFF.

The chain recombines TRBV2 with TRBJ2-7; D is perhaps TRBD1 (6 bases). Trimming cost V 7 bases and J 2 bases, with 12 bases left between them. The CDR3 covers 13 residues. The germline gives CDR1 SNHLY, CDR2 FYNNEI. CDR3 nucleotides: TGTGCCAGCATGGCGGACAGTACCTACGAGCAGTACTTC. Translating it yields CASMADSTYEQYF.

This clone showed up just once. The chain uses TRBV4-1 and TRBJ2-1; TRBD1 aligns across 12 bases. The germline V gene has CDR1 MGHRA and CDR2 YSYEKL. This CDR3 comprises 18 residues. V dropped 2 bases and J dropped 6; count of bases not matched to a gene: 11. This CDR3 is CASSQLRAGTGGSNEQFF. The CDR3 DNA reads TGCGCCAGCAGCCAACTCCGGGCCGGGACAGGGGGCTCCAATGAGCAGTTCTTC.

The chain has TRBV14 and TRBJ2-7; D is possibly TRBD1 (6 bases). The V and J ends lost 4 bases and 2 bases respectively, with 12 bases between them. From germline, CDR1 is SGHDN and CDR2 FVKESK. The CDR3 spans 14 residues. CDR3 bases: TGTGCCAGCAGCCTCACAACAGGGCCCTACGAGCAGTACTTC. This codes for CASSLTTGPYEQYF.

This CDR3 reads CASSQTGTSGSYEQYF. The DNA of the CDR3 is TGTGCCAGCAGTCAAACCGGGACTAGCGGGAGCTACGAGCAGTACTTC. V usage is TRBV27 and J usage is TRBJ2-7; 14 positions agree with TRBD2. Per the germline V gene, CDR1 is MNHEY and CDR2 is SMNVEV (reference sequence). The ends lost 5 bases at V and 3 bases at J; junction bases unmatched: 6. The CDR3 has 16 residues.

The V gene is TRBV20-1, the J gene TRBJ2-7; no reliable D call. Germline lookup yields CDR1 DFQATT and CDR2 SNEGSKA (reference sequence). The CDR3 covers 11 residues. With 7 bases removed from V and 3 bases from J, the gap between germline ends came to 10 bases. DNA for the CDR3: TGCAGTGTCCTCTGGAGCTACGAGCAGTACTTC. This sequence encodes CSVLWSYEQYF.

This clone came up a few times. The chain is built from TRBV6-5 and TRBJ1-6; 9 positions agree with TRBD1. The CDR3 extends over 14 amino acids. After removal of 7 bases from V and 6 bases from J, the junction contained 4 bases not matched to a gene. Germline CDR1 and CDR2: MNHEY and SVGAGI. In nucleotides, the CDR3 is TGTGCCAGCACGAAGGACAGGGGTAATTCACCCCTCCACTTT. This translates into CASTKDRGNSPLHF.

The chain is built from TRBV19 and TRBJ2-3; TRBD1 matches at 8 bases. Germline V gene data show CDR1 as LNHDA and CDR2 as SQIVND (reference sequence). CDR3 size: 14 residues. Trimming removed 9 bases from V and 1 base from J; junction bases left unmatched: 6. The CDR3 DNA reads TGTGCCAGCCAGCCGACAGGGGGCACAGATACGCAGTATTTT. Amino acid sequence: CASQPTGGTDTQYF.

V is TRBV7-2 and J is TRBJ1-2; D remains ambiguous. Per the germline V gene, CDR1 is SGHTA and CDR2 is FQGNSA. V dropped 1 base and J dropped 8 bases, with 11 bases sitting between them. The CDR3 consists of 13 residues. In DNA form, the CDR3 reads TGTGCCAGCAGCTTAGAGCGGCTCGGAGGCTACACCTTC. The encoded protein is CASSLERLGGYTF.

The chain uses TRBV10-2 and TRBJ2-4; 10 bases are a match to TRBD1. The CDR3 extends over 15 amino acids. Per germline, CDR1 WSHSY and CDR2 SAAADI. The V gene end was trimmed by 3 bases and the J gene end by 9 bases; junction bases not matched to a gene: 8. The CDR3 region is CASSEPGQGSTIQYF. In nucleotides, the CDR3 is TGCGCCAGCAGTGAACCGGGACAGGGGTCAACCATTCAGTACTTC.

This clone was picked up a small number of times. CDR3 sequence: CATSEAPGQKLFF. CDR3 DNA sequence: TGTGCCACCAGTGAGGCGCCGGGACAGAAACTGTTTTTT. The chain employs TRBV24-1 and TRBJ1-4; 7 bases agree with TRBD1. The germline V gene has CDR1 KGHDR and CDR2 SFDVKD. V gave up 4 bases and J gave up 11 bases; unmatched junction bases: 6. This CDR3 has 13 residues.

V and J are TRBV7-2 and TRBJ1-1, with D perhaps matching TRBD1 (6 bases). This CDR3 spans 13 amino acids. The germline V gene has CDR1 SGHTA and CDR2 FQGNSA. The V end lost 7 bases, the J end lost 0 bases, and 9 bases lay between the germline ends. The CDR3 sequence is CASIEGVNTEAFF. The CDR3, as DNA: TGTGCCAGCATCGAGGGGGTGAACACTGAAGCTTTCTTT.

There are a few counts of this clone. This CDR3 is CASSQDLLAGGFYEQYF. The CDR3 nucleotides read TGTGCCAGCAGCCAAGATCTCCTAGCCGGGGGGTTCTACGAGCAGTACTTC. The V call is TRBV3-1 (or the pseudogene TRBV3-2), the J call TRBJ2-7; 7 bases match TRBD2. CDR1 and CDR2 from the germline V gene are LGHDT and YNNKEL (reference sequence). The ends lost 0 bases at V and 3 bases at J; junction bases unmatched: 11. The CDR3 has 17 amino acids.

V usage is TRBV19 and J usage is TRBJ1-1, with D possibly being TRBD1 (5 bases). The CDR3 has 16 amino acids. V gave up 5 bases and J gave up 0 bases, with 16 bases separating them. Germline lookup yields CDR1 LNHDA and CDR2 SQIVND (reference sequence). This CDR3 reads CASSPPGGGLNTEAFF. The CDR3, as DNA: TGTGCCAGTAGTCCCCCGGGGGGGGGATTGAACACTGAAGCTTTCTTT.

The CDR3 DNA reads TGCGCCAGCAGCCAAGATTGGTTGGGAACAGGGACGTACCAAGAGACCCAGTACTTC. As protein: CASSQDWLGTGTYQETQYF. This chain links TRBV4-1 with TRBJ2-5; D is possibly TRBD1 (6 bases). Germline values: CDR1 MGHRA, CDR2 YSYEKL. V lost 0 bases to trimming and J lost 0 bases, with 20 bases between them. The CDR3 has 19 residues.